The rows below give T cell receptor beta chains drawn from one sample of a study of vaccination and CD4 T cells after COVID-19. No antigen has been identified for these receptors. One entry per CDR3 protein, called by TCRdb with MiXCR from the PCR reads. The repertoire consists of under 30,000 distinct CDR3 sequences, with around 40% occurring once and the leading ten covering 7.2%. The sample comprised CD4+ T cells from blood, cultured in vitro. All receptors derive from a human donor who had recovered from COVID-19. CDR3s include the opening cysteine and the closing phenylalanine or tryptophan. The D gene is left open where the match is weak. Clone size is not always given. Where it is, it says once, few, many or a class for expanded clones.

D	V	J	size	DNA	CDR3
.	TRBV28	TRBJ1-5	few	TGTGCCAGCAGTGGGGGGCTCACTCAGCCCCAGCATTTT	CASSGGLTQPQHF
.	TRBV20-1	TRBJ1-1	.	TGCAGTGCTAGAGGGGGACGGTCGAACACTGAAGCTTTCTTT	CSARGGRSNTEAFF
.	TRBV11-3	TRBJ2-7	.	TGTGCCAGCAGCTTAGACCACATGGAAGGCGAGCAGTACTTC	CASSLDHMEGEQYF
.	TRBV20-1	TRBJ1-1	.	TGCAGTGGACGGTTCGCCAACATTAGGAACACTGAAGCTTTCTTT	CSGRFANIRNTEAFF
.	TRBV10-2	TRBJ1-6	.	TGCGCCAGCAGTGTGCAGGGGTATTCACCCCTCCACTTT	CASSVQGYSPLHF
.	TRBV27	TRBJ1-1	few	TGTGCCAGCAGTTTATTCCGGGGTGACACTGAAGCTTTCTTT	CASSLFRGDTEAFF
.	TRBV19	TRBJ2-1	few	TGTGCCAGTAGTATTCCCGGGACTGGCTACAATGAGCAGTTCTTC	CASSIPGTGYNEQFF
TRBD1	TRBV24-1	TRBJ2-5	.	TGTGCCACCAGTGACACCGGGACAGGGGGGGAGACCCAGTACTTC	CATSDTGTGGETQYF
TRBD1	TRBV10-2	TRBJ1-2	.	TGCGCCAGCAGTAGGGACAGCGATTACTATGGCTACACCTTC	CASSRDSDYYGYTF
.	TRBV3-1	TRBJ1-2	.	TGTGCCAGCAGCCCACCGGAGCTCTCAGATGGCTACACCTTC	CASSPPELSDGYTF
.	TRBV11-2	TRBJ2-7	few	TGTGCCAGCAGTTGGGACAACTCCTACGAGCAGTACTTC	CASSWDNSYEQYF
.	TRBV5-1	TRBJ2-7	.	TGCGCCAGCAGCTTTTCAAGGGGAAATGGCGAGCAGTACTTC	CASSFSRGNGEQYF
TRBD2	TRBV5-4	TRBJ2-3	.	TGTGCCAGCAGCTTGGTTAGCGGGATTACAGATACGCAGTATTTT	CASSLVSGITDTQYF
.	TRBV18	TRBJ2-7	.	TGTGCCAGCTCACCTGGCGACCAGCGCTCCTACGAGCAGTACTTC	CASSPGDQRSYEQYF
.	TRBV19	TRBJ1-5	few	TGTGCCACGTCCGCAGGGCACAATCAGCCCCAGCATTTT	CATSAGHNQPQHF
.	TRBV27	TRBJ2-3	.	TGTGCCAGCGGTCGGGACATTTCAGATACGCAGTATTTT	CASGRDISDTQYF
.	TRBV21-1	TRBJ1-5	few	TGTGCCAGCAGCAAAGCGCTTCAACGCCTAGGAGATCAGCCCCAGCATTTT	CASSKALQRLGDQPQHF
.	TRBV20-1	TRBJ2-5	few	TGCAGTGCTAGAGATTTACAGTTCCAAGAGACCCAGTACTTC	CSARDLQFQETQYF
.	TRBV11-3	TRBJ2-1	.	TGTGCCAGCAGCGACCGGGACGGAACCTACAATGAGCAGTTCTTC	CASSDRDGTYNEQFF
TRBD2	TRBV7-8	TRBJ2-3	.	TGTGCCAGCAGCGCGGGACTAGCGGGGGGAGATACGCAATATTTT	CASSAGLAGGDTQYF
.	TRBV28	TRBJ1-2	.	TGTGCCAGCAGTCTGACAGGCTATGGCTACACCTTC	CASSLTGYGYTF
.	TRBV7-9	TRBJ2-6	.	TGTGCCAGCAGCCAATCAGGCTCTGGGGCCAACGTCCTGACTTTC	CASSQSGSGANVLTF
.	TRBV20-1	TRBJ1-2	.	TGCAGTGCTCAACTACCGGGACGGACCGGTGGCTACACCTTC	CSAQLPGRTGGYTF
.	TRBV28	TRBJ2-5	.	TGTGCCAGCAGTTCCATTAACAGGGTCGAGCAGACCCAGTACTTC	CASSSINRVEQTQYF
TRBD2	TRBV20-1	TRBJ2-4	.	TGCAGTGCCAAAATAGGGACTAGCGGAAACATTCAGTACTTC	CSAKIGTSGNIQYF
TRBD2	TRBV20-1	TRBJ2-1	.	TGCAGTGCGGTAAGCGGGGGGGCCATCGGCGATGAGCAGTTCTTC	CSAVSGGAIGDEQFF
.	TRBV20-1	TRBJ2-5	.	TGCAGTGCTAGAAAGATACAGCATGAGACCCAGTACTTC	CSARKIQHETQYF
TRBD1	TRBV7-2	TRBJ1-5	.	TGTGCCAGCAGCCCGAGGGGGGGACAGGGGGGACAGCCCCAGCATTTT	CASSPRGGQGGQPQHF
.	TRBV28	TRBJ1-1	.	TGTGCCAGCGGGGAGGAAAGATATGGTGAAGCTTTCTTT	CASGEERYGEAFF
TRBD1	TRBV2	TRBJ1-1	few	TGTGCCAGCAGTGAAGGGACAGGGGGCAACACTGAAGCTTTCTTT	CASSEGTGGNTEAFF
.	TRBV20-1	TRBJ1-2	medium-sized	TGCAGTGCTTACCGGGACGGAAATAACTATGGCTACACCTTC	CSAYRDGNNYGYTF
TRBD2	TRBV20-1	TRBJ2-3	few	TGCAGTGCTGGGGGCGCCGGGACTAGAGACACAGATACGCAGTATTTT	CSAGGAGTRDTDTQYF
.	TRBV7-9	TRBJ2-5	few	TGTGCCAGCAGCCGTCAGGTCCTCAACCAAGAGACCCAGTACTTC	CASSRQVLNQETQYF
TRBD2	TRBV20-1	TRBJ2-3	.	TGCAGTGCTAGGTTCCCGGGGGGGCCACCAGATACGCAGTATTTT	CSARFPGGPPDTQYF
.	TRBV20-1	TRBJ2-5	.	TGCAGCGCTACCGAGACCCAGTACTTC	CSATETQYF
TRBD2	TRBV7-7	TRBJ2-1	once	TGTGCTAGCAGCTTAGGGACTAGCAATGAGCAGTTCTTC	CASSLGTSNEQFF
TRBD2	TRBV14	TRBJ2-5	.	TGTGCCAGCAGCCCCCTATGGAGCGGGAGATGGGAGACCCAGTACTTC	CASSPLWSGRWETQYF
TRBD2	TRBV28	TRBJ2-7	.	TGTGCCAGCAGTCGCACCGGGACTAAATTCTACGAGCAGTACTTC	CASSRTGTKFYEQYF
.	TRBV19	TRBJ1-2	.	TGTGCCAGTAGTCCGACGGACACGTATGGCTACACCTTC	CASSPTDTYGYTF
.	TRBV6-1	TRBJ2-5	few	TGTGCCATTTCTAGCGTCGGGGCCGGGACCCAGTACTTC	CAISSVGAGTQYF
TRBD1	TRBV11-3	TRBJ2-7	.	TGTGCCAGCAGCTCACCCGACAGGGACCCTTCATCTGAGCAGTACTTC	CASSSPDRDPSSEQYF
TRBD1	TRBV6-5	TRBJ2-3	once	TGTGCCAGCAGTTCAGAGAGGGGGCGAAGCGATACGCAGTATTTT	CASSSERGRSDTQYF
.	TRBV6-1	TRBJ2-7	few	TGTGCCAGCAGTGAATCTCCGGTCCGGGGGTACGAGCAGTACTTC	CASSESPVRGYEQYF
.	TRBV11-2	TRBJ2-7	few	TGTGCCAGCAGCTTAAGCCCCACCAAGCAGTACTTC	CASSLSPTKQYF
.	TRBV19	TRBJ2-5	.	TGTGCCAGTAGTATAAAGTTCCCCGTTTTCCAAGAGACCCAGTACTTC	CASSIKFPVFQETQYF
.	TRBV6-1	TRBJ1-4	.	TGTGCCAGCACCCAACCAGGTCTTGTCTACGGCAAGAATGAAAAACTGTTTTTT	CASTQPGLVYGKNEKLFF
.	TRBV5-1	TRBJ1-5	.	TGCGCCAGCAGCCACAGCGGCAATCAGCCCCAGCATTTT	CASSHSGNQPQHF
TRBD2	TRBV20-1	TRBJ2-7	.	TGCAGTGCTAAGGGACTAGCGGGGAACTACGAGCAGTACTTC	CSAKGLAGNYEQYF
.	TRBV7-2	TRBJ2-3	few	TGTGCCAGCAGCCCTCGACGAGGGGCCACAGATACGCAGTATTTT	CASSPRRGATDTQYF
TRBD1	TRBV7-2	TRBJ1-5	.	TGTGCCAGCAGCTCCGACAGGGAATTCGTGGCCCAGCATTTT	CASSSDREFVAQHF
.	TRBV6-4	TRBJ2-7	.	TGTGCCAGCATTCGGGGGATGAGCTCCTACGAGCAGTACTTC	CASIRGMSSYEQYF
TRBD1	TRBV12-3/TRBV12-4	TRBJ1-2	.	TGTGCCAGCAGTGGGACAGGGGGCCGGGATGGCTACACCTTC	CASSGTGGRDGYTF
.	TRBV28	TRBJ2-3	.	TGTGCCAGCAGTCCCTACACAGATACGCAGTATTTT	CASSPYTDTQYF
.	TRBV19	TRBJ2-7	.	TGTGCCAGTAGTACTTTAAGCGGGCCGACCTACGAGCAGTACTTC	CASSTLSGPTYEQYF
.	TRBV7-3	TRBJ2-1	.	TGTGCCAGCAGCTCCCGGACAGACAACAATGAGCAGTTCTTC	CASSSRTDNNEQFF
.	TRBV12-3/TRBV12-4	TRBJ1-5	.	TGTGCCAGCAGTTTTACCGCCAATCAGCCCCAGCATTTT	CASSFTANQPQHF
TRBD1	TRBV28	TRBJ2-5	.	TGTGCCAGCAGCCTACTTACAGGGGGGCAAGAGACCCAGTACTTC	CASSLLTGGQETQYF
TRBD1	TRBV24-1	TRBJ2-1	.	TGTGCCACCAGTGATCCCCGGACAGGGGGAGTCCATGAGCAGTTCTTC	CATSDPRTGGVHEQFF
.	TRBV29-1	TRBJ1-5	.	TGCAGCGTAACTCACGGACATAGCAATCAGCCCCAGCATTTT	CSVTHGHSNQPQHF